What follows is one T cell receptor beta chain and its context. These data are taken from a study of blood T cell repertoires in COVID-19. In the study overall: COVID-19 samples from acute and convalescent phases originated in the United States, Italy and Spain. From T cells, B-cell-depleted T cells, or PBMCs came the material, which was cDNA or gDNA.

Methods used by the authors: Reference gene primer amplification gave nucleated cell count estimates. Profiling relied on immunoSEQ multiplex PCR, and the TCRdb table lists in-frame clones only, not all of them. The V and J calls and clone size are taken from that table; D and trimming were inferred from the DNA. The sample carries 90,000 to 150,000 clones, about 80% recorded once. V dropped 0 bases and J dropped 8 bases, with 14 bases sitting between them. The CDR3 extends over 15 amino acids. From germline, CDR1 is LGHNA and CDR2 YSLEER. The chain couples TRBV4-3 to TRBJ2-1, with D possibly being TRBD1 (6 bases). The sample was peripheral blood. The TCR comes from a woman older than 75 with acute or convalescent COVID-19. CDR3 nucleotide sequence: TGCGCCAGCAGCCAAGATCAACAGGGAAGGGATGAGCAGTTCTTC. Translation gives CASSQDQQGRDEQFF.